A single TCR beta chain is shown here with its context. This specimen belongs to a study of OX40 agonist ivuxolimab in advanced cancers. Some clones are missing from TCRdb's copy, which holds only in-frame ones; the method was immunoSEQ multiplex PCR. The data show about 120,000 clones, approximately 92% seen once. CDR3 size: 16 residues. Trimming left V 4 bases short and J 0 bases short, with 16 bases between. Germline assignment: CDR1 KGHSH and CDR2 LQKENI. The sequence came from an adult with an advanced solid tumor such as melanoma, head and neck, liver or kidney cancer. The source was CD4+ or CD8+ T cells sorted from blood, collected in a trial of the OX40 agonist ivuxolimab. The chain employs TRBV18 and TRBJ2-7; D uncertain. The CDR3 protein is CASSQVTLRSSYEQYF. The CDR3 region has the DNA TGTGCCAGCTCACAAGTCACCTTAAGAAGCTCCTACGAGCAGTACTTC.